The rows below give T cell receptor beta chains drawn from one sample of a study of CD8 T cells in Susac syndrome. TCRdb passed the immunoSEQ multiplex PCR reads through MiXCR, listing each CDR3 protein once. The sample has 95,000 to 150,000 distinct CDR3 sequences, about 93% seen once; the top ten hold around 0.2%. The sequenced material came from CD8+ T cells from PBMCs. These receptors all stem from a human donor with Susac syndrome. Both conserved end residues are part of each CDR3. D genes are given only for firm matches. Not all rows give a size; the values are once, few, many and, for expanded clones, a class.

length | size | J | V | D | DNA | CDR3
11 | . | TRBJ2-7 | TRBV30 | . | TGTGCCTGGAGTGACAGTTACGAGCAGTACTTC | CAWSDSYEQYF
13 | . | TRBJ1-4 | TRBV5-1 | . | TGCGCCAGCAGCACGGGACTTGATGAAAAACTGTTTTTT | CASSTGLDEKLFF
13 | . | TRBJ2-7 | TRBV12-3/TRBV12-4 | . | TGTGCCAGCAGCGGTCCAGGGACGTACGAGCAGTACTTC | CASSGPGTYEQYF
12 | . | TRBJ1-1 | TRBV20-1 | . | TGCAGTGCTAGAGTAAGAGAGGTTGAAGCTTTCTTT | CSARVREVEAFF
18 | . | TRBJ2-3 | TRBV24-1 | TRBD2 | TGTGCCACCAGTGACCCGGGACTAGCGGGGGAACGCACAGATACGCATTATTTT | CATSDPGLAGERTDTHYF
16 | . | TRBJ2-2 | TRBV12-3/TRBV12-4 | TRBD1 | TGTGCCAGCAGCGATGACAGGGGGCGACTTTCCGGGGAGCTGTTTTTT | CASSDDRGRLSGELFF
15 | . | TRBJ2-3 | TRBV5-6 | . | TGTGCCAGCAGCTTGGGGGCAGGGGGCACAGATACGCAGTATTTT | CASSLGAGGTDTQYF
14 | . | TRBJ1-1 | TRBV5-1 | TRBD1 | TGCGCCAGCAGCTTGGGGGACAGTTACACTGAAGCTTTCTTT | CASSLGDSYTEAFF
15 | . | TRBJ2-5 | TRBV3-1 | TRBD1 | TGTGCCAGCACCACGGGGACAGGGGGATGGGAGACCCAGTACTTC | CASTTGTGGWETQYF
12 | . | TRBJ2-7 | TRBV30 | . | TGTGCCTGGAGTTTGCGGTCCTACGAGCAGTACTTC | CAWSLRSYEQYF
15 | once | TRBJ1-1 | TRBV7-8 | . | TGTGCCAGCAGCCAAAAAAGGACAGTCATCACTGAAGCTTTCTTT | CASSQKRTVITEAFF
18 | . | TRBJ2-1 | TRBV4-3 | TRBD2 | TGCGCCAGCAGCCCCATGAGTCTAGCGGGAGGCACCGACAATGAGCAGTTCTTC | CASSPMSLAGGTDNEQFF
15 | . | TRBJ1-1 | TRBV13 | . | TGTGCCAGCAGCGGAGACGGGGTAGCGGACACTGAAGCTTTCTTT | CASSGDGVADTEAFF
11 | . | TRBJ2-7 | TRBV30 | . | TGTGCGGCTAGCGAACCCTACGAGCAGTACTTC | CAASEPYEQYF
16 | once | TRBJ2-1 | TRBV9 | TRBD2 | TGTGCCAGCAGCGTAGGGGGGACTAGCGCCATCGATGAGCAGTTCTTC | CASSVGGTSAIDEQFF
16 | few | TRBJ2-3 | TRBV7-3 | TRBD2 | TGTGCCAGCAGCCCGACTAGCGGGGGGGCTACAGATACGCAGTATTTT | CASSPTSGGATDTQYF
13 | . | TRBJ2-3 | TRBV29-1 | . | TGCAGCGTTGATTGGGATTCCACAGATACGCAGTATTTT | CSVDWDSTDTQYF
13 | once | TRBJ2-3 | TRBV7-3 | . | TGTGCCAGCAGCCCCGAGTTTCCAGATACGCAGTATTTT | CASSPEFPDTQYF
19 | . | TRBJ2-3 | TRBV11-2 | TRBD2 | TGTGCCAGCAGCTTAACATGGTTAGCGGGGATCCCTGACACAGATACGCAGTATTTT | CASSLTWLAGIPDTDTQYF
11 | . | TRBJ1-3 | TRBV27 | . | TGTGCCAGCAGCACCGGAAACACCATATATTTT | CASSTGNTIYF
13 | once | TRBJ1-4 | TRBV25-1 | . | TGTGCCAGCAGTGAAAACGAGTACGAAAAACTGTTTTTT | CASSENEYEKLFF
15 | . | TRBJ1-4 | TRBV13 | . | TGTGCCAGCAGCTCCAGGGGATGGGTTCCCGAAAAACTGTTTTTT | CASSSRGWVPEKLFF
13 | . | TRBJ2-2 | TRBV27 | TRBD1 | TGTGCCAGCAGTCAGGGGGCGCCCGGGGAGCTGTTTTTT | CASSQGAPGELFF
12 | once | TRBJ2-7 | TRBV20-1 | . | TGCAGTGCCCGACGGCGGGGTCCCGAGCAGTACTTC | CSARRRGPEQYF
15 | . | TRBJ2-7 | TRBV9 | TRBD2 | TGTGCCAGCAGCGTTAGCGGGGATGCGGGCTACGAGCAGTACTTC | CASSVSGDAGYEQYF
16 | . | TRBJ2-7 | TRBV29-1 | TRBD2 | TGCAGCGTTGTGGGACTAGCGGGAGCCTTAGCCTACGAGCAGTACTTC | CSVVGLAGALAYEQYF
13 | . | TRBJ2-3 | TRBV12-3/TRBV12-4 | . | TGTGCCAGCAGTTTAAGCACCACAGATACGCAGTATTTT | CASSLSTTDTQYF
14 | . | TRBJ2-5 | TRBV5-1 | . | TGCGCCAGCAGCTTGGAAGGGGCCCGCGAGACCCAGTACTTC | CASSLEGARETQYF
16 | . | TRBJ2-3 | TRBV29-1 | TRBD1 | TGCAGCGGATGGGAAGAGACAGGGTGGGGCACAGATACGCAGTATTTT | CSGWEETGWGTDTQYF
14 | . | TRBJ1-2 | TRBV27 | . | TGTGCCAGCAGTTTCCACAAAACAGGGCCTCGGTACACCTTC | CASSFHKTGPRYTF
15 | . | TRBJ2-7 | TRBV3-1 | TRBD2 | TGTGCCAGCAGCCCCGGTAGCGGGAGTGTCTACGAGCAGTACTTC | CASSPGSGSVYEQYF
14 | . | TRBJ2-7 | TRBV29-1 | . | TGCAGCGTTGAAGATCCGGGGTTCTCCTACGAGCAGTACTTC | CSVEDPGFSYEQYF
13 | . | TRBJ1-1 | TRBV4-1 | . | TGCGCCAGCAGCCGTGGGGGTAGCACTGAAGCTTTCTTT | CASSRGGSTEAFF
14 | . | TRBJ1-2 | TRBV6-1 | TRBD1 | TGTGCCAGCAGTGAATCCCGGACAGGGCATGGCTACACCTTC | CASSESRTGHGYTF
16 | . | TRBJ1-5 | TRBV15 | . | TGTGCCACCAGCAGAGAGGGGTCGGGAGACTATCAGCCCCAGCATTTT | CATSREGSGDYQPQHF
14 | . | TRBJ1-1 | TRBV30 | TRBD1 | TGTGCCTGGAGTGTGGGACAGACGAACACTGAAGCTTTCTTT | CAWSVGQTNTEAFF
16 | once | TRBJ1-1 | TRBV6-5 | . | TGTGCCAGCAGTTACTCGGCAGGACAAGAACTCACTGAAGCTTTCTTT | CASSYSAGQELTEAFF
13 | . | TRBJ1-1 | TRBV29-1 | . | TGCAGCGGGGACGGGGGGCCGAGCTCTGAAGCTTTCTTT | CSGDGGPSSEAFF
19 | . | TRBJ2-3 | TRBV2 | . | TGTGCCTCTCCCATCCCTGGTCAGTTAAGGGGAAAGAGCACAGATACGCAGTATTTT | CASPIPGQLRGKSTDTQYF
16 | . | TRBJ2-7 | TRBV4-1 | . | TGCGCCAGCAGCCAAGATAATCGATACTCCCCCTACGAGCAGTACTTC | CASSQDNRYSPYEQYF
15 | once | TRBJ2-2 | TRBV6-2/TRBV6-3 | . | TGTGCCAGCAGTTACAGCGGAGAGGGCGCCGGGGAGCTGTTTTTT | CASSYSGEGAGELFF
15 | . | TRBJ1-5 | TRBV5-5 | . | TGTGCCAGCAGTTCGTGGTGGGGGGCAGATCAGCCCCAGCATTTT | CASSSWWGADQPQHF
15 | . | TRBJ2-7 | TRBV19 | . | TGTGCCAGTAGTATCGGACCGAACCCTCACTCCGAGCAGTACTTC | CASSIGPNPHSEQYF
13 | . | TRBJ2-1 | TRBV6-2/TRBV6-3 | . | TGTGCCAGCAGGATCCCCTGGGGTGATGAGCAGTTCTTC | CASRIPWGDEQFF
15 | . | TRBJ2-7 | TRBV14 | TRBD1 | TGTGCCAGCAGCCCCGTCGGGACAGAGCCCTACGAGCAGTACTTC | CASSPVGTEPYEQYF